The clone carrying this T cell receptor beta chain showed up just a few times. TCRdb re-called the RT-PCR reads with MiXCR, one entry per CDR3 protein. This table holds around 470,000 distinct CDR3 sequences, about 7.2% found once. This specimen comes from a study of response to subunit inactivated influenza vaccine. Sequencing used PBMCs from blood, obtained roughly 24 months after vaccination. This TCR came from a man in his fifties or sixties who received an inactivated influenza vaccine.

CDR3 loop: CASSSGESYEQYF. In nucleotides, the CDR3 is TGTGCCAGCAGCTCTGGGGAGTCCTACGAGCAGTACTTC. V usage is TRBV4-2 and J usage is TRBJ2-7, with a tentative D call TRBD2 (5 bases). The CDR3 is 13 residues long. Germline CDR1 is LGHNA and CDR2 is YNFKEQ. The V end was cut by 5 bases, the J end by 1 base, with 9 bases between.